The 29 T cell receptor beta chains reported below all come from one sample, sequenced in a study of blood T cells in healthy people across ages. PCR was performed a second time for 7 to 11 cycles using a sample-barcoded 5' primer and a J-beta primer mix. TCRdb re-called the 5' RACE reads through MiXCR, storing one row per CDR3 protein. The sample has around 1.5 million distinct CDR3 sequences, roughly 45% seen once; the top ten hold under 8%. The specimen sequenced was blood. The receptors derive from a young woman in good health.

With regard to this clonotype: Mismatch with germline at one junction end may stem from a read error. CDR3 bases: TGTGCCAGCAGCCGGGACAGGGAATTCCCCTCGAGTAATTCACCCCCCCACTTT. Residues: CASSRDREFPSSNSPPHF. The chain is built from TRBV7-8 and TRBJ1-6; 9 positions match TRBD1. Germline-derived CDR1 and CDR2 are SGHVS and FQNEAQ. There are 18 residues in the CDR3.

J is TRBJ2-1 and V is TRBV5-1; D is perhaps TRBD1 or TRBD2 (6 bases each). Germline loops: CDR1 SGHRS, CDR2 YFSETQ. The CDR3 sequence is 17 residues long. V was trimmed by 4 bases and J by 5 bases, leaving 22 bases between them. The DNA for the CDR3 is TGCGCCAGCAGCACACCGGGACTCCCAGGGGTTAACAATGAGCAGTTCTTC. It codes for CASSTPGLPGVNNEQFF.

The chain is built from TRBV20-1 and TRBJ2-1; D may be TRBD2 (5 bases). Germline lookup yields CDR1 DFQATT and CDR2 SNEGSKA (reference sequence). The V end lost 0 bases, the J end lost 9 bases, and 15 bases lay between the germline ends. The CDR3 has 14 residues. The DNA for the CDR3 is TGCAGTGCTAGAGACTTGGACTCCGTTGCTGAGCAGTTCTTC. As protein: CSARDLDSVAEQFF.

The chain is built from TRBV20-1 and TRBJ1-4; D remains ambiguous. The V and J ends lost 4 bases and 5 bases respectively, with 11 bases between them. Germline-derived CDR1 and CDR2 are DFQATT and SNEGSKA (reference sequence). This CDR3 is 13 amino acids long. CDR3 nucleotide sequence: TGCAGTGCTACAGACATAGGGAATGAAAAACTGTTTTTT. Protein: CSATDIGNEKLFF.

The rearrangement joins TRBV14 to TRBJ2-5; either TRBD1 or TRBD2 may supply D (5 bases each). The J call may be incorrect, as the DNA end agrees better with TRBJ2-4. The V gene's germline CDR1 is SGHDN and CDR2 FVKESK. CDR3 size: 16 residues. The CDR3: CASSQDEGKAKNIQYF. The CDR3 bases are TGTGCCAGCAGCCAAGATGAGGGGAAGGCCAAAAACATTCAGTACTTC.

The chain links TRBV4-2 to TRBJ1-4; no firm D call. The CDR3 is 13 residues long. V lost 4 bases to trimming and J lost 6 bases, with 9 bases between them. The germline V gene encodes CDR1 LGHNA and CDR2 YNFKEQ. The CDR3 nucleotides are TGTGCCAGCAGCCCTATGGACGATGAAAAACTGTTTTTT. As protein: CASSPMDDEKLFF.

This clonotype was picked up a small number of times. The V gene is TRBV27, the J gene TRBJ1-2, with D perhaps TRBD1 (6 bases). Trimming removed 6 bases from V and 8 bases from J, with 16 bases in between. The CDR3 totals 13 residues. Germline V gene sequence: CDR1 MNHEY, CDR2 SMNVEV (reference sequence). CDR3 bases: TGTGCCAGCAGGGGACAAGCTGATATGGGCTACACCTTC. It specifies CASRGQADMGYTF.

This clonotype has a handful of counts. The chain's CDR3 is CASSRTSFVYNEQFF. In DNA form, the CDR3 reads TGTGCCAGCAGCAGGACTAGCTTTGTATACAATGAGCAGTTCTTC. V and J are TRBV7-8 and TRBJ2-1, with 8 bases aligning to TRBD2. V gave up 5 bases and J gave up 4 bases; unmatched junction bases: 7. This CDR3 has 15 residues. CDR1 and CDR2 (germline): SGHVS, FQNEAQ.

V gene TRBV4-1 combines with J gene TRBJ1-2; D might be TRBD1 (5 bases). Per germline, CDR1 MGHRA and CDR2 YSYEKL. The V end lost 4 bases, the J end lost 0 bases, and 18 bases lay between the germline ends. The CDR3 is 17 amino acids. CDR3 amino acids: CASSPHAGTETNYGYTF. DNA for the CDR3: TGCGCCAGCAGCCCCCATGCCGGGACGGAGACTAACTATGGCTACACCTTC.

The chain links TRBV27 to TRBJ2-5; 9 bases are shared with TRBD2. V trimming: 2 bases; J trimming: 2 bases; junction bases outside the gene matches: 6. The CDR3 is 16 residues long. The germline V gene encodes CDR1 MNHEY and CDR2 SMNVEV (reference sequence). This CDR3 is CASSLGLARGQETQYF. As DNA, the CDR3 is TGTGCCAGCAGTTTAGGACTAGCGCGGGGGCAAGAGACCCAGTACTTC.

This chain uses TRBV6-5 with TRBJ2-1; D is uncertain. Germline values: CDR1 MNHEY, CDR2 SVGAGI. Trimming pared 0 bases from V and 6 bases from J, leaving 15 bases between. This CDR3 is 16 amino acids long. The CDR3 DNA follows: TGTGCCAGCAGTTACTCAACTACCCGAGCGATCAATGAGCAGTTCTTC. The encoded protein is CASSYSTTRAINEQFF.

This clonotype was counted a few times. This sequence joins TRBV20-1 and TRBJ2-2, with 8 bases fitting TRBD2. This CDR3 spans 14 amino acids. J lost 3 bases, V lost 3 bases, and 3 bases had no gene match. Germline values: CDR1 DFQATT, CDR2 SNEGSKA (reference sequence). CDR3 region: CSARLAGHTGELFF. The DNA of the CDR3 is TGCAGTGCTAGGTTAGCGGGGCACACCGGGGAGCTGTTTTTT.

The rearrangement joins TRBV20-1 to TRBJ1-5; D is perhaps TRBD1 (6 bases). The V and J ends lost 1 base and 4 bases respectively, with 14 bases between them. The CDR3 runs 15 residues. Germline loops: CDR1 DFQATT, CDR2 SNEGSKA (reference sequence). The CDR3 protein is CSARAAGTLNQPQHF. The CDR3 bases are TGCAGTGCTAGAGCTGCCGGGACACTGAATCAGCCCCAGCATTTT.

On this clonotype itself: The germline gene is not matched at one end of the junction; a read error may be the cause. V gene TRBV12-3 or TRBV12-4 combines with J gene TRBJ1-1, with D hard to call. CDR3 length: 15 residues. CDR3 nucleotides: TGTGCTAGCAGTTTCACGAAACGGGGATACACTGAAGCTTTCTTT. Amino acid sequence: CASSFTKRGYTEAFF.

The genes are TRBV9 and TRBJ2-1; D not resolved. Germline CDR1 and CDR2: SGDLS and YYNGEE. The CDR3 is 15 residues long. The V gene lost 3 bases and the J gene lost 5 bases, with 15 bases spanning the gap. The CDR3 DNA follows: TGTGCCAGCAGCGGAGCAAAGTCCCCCAACAATGAGCAGTTCTTC. Its translation is CASSGAKSPNNEQFF. The entire variable domain, with the rest obtained from reference TRBV9 and TRBJ2-1, is as follows: DSGVTQTPKHLITATGQRVTLRCSPRSGDLSVYWYQQSLDQGLQFLIQYYNGEERAKGNILERFSAQQFPDLHSELNLSSLELGDSALYFCASSGAKSPNNEQFFGPGTRLTVL.

This clonotype was picked up a small number of times. The rearrangement links TRBV20-1 to TRBJ2-3; tentatively, D is TRBD1 (5 bases). CDR1 DFQATT and CDR2 SNEGSKA come from the germline V gene (reference sequence). This CDR3 contains 14 residues. The ends were cut back, 0 bases at V and 1 base at J, with 8 bases in the middle. As DNA, the CDR3 is TGCAGTGCTAGAGATCACAGGCGCACAGATACGCAGTATTTT. Translated, it gives CSARDHRRTDTQYF.

This clonotype was picked up one time. This chain uses TRBV12-5 with TRBJ1-1; no firm D call. Germline lookup yields CDR1 LGHNT and CDR2 FRNRAP. The CDR3 sequence is 14 residues long. The V and J ends lost 6 bases and 6 bases respectively, with 17 bases between them. The CDR3 DNA reads as TGTGCTAGTGGACCCGGACGTCCTGGGGCTGAAGCTTTCTTT. It encodes CASGPGRPGAEAFF.

CDR3 in DNA: TGTGCCAGCAGTGACCCGGGACAGGGGGACACAGATACGCAGTATTTT. This codes for CASSDPGQGDTDTQYF. The rearrangement joins TRBV6-4 to TRBJ2-3; 11 nucleotides align to TRBD1. CDR1 and CDR2 from the germline V gene are MRHNA and SNTAGT. The V gene end was trimmed by 2 bases and the J gene end by 2 bases; junction bases not matched to a gene: 3. This CDR3 region has 16 residues.

This clonotype was observed a few times. The gene calls are TRBV6-2 or TRBV6-3 and TRBJ2-2, with 10 bases fitting TRBD2. V gave up 3 bases and J gave up 0 bases; unmatched junction bases: 4. Per germline, CDR1 MNHEY and CDR2 SVGEGT. The CDR3 is 17 residues long. DNA for the CDR3: TGTGCCAGCAGTTATGTAGCGGGGGGACCGAACACCGGGGAGCTGTTTTTT. Encoded protein: CASSYVAGGPNTGELFF.

The chain is built from TRBV7-2 and TRBJ2-7, with TRBD1 identical over 7 bases. J lost 1 base, V lost 1 base, and 4 bases had no gene match. The CDR3 runs 15 residues. Germline V gene data show CDR1 as SGHTA and CDR2 as FQGNSA. The DNA of the CDR3 is TGTGCCAGCAGCTTAGTCCGCAGGGGGTCCTACGAGCAGTACTTC. Translating gives CASSLVRRGSYEQYF.

V gene TRBV24-1 combines with J gene TRBJ2-3, with a tentative D call TRBD2 (5 bases). Between the trimmed V and J ends, which lost 5 bases and 9 bases, there was a span of 17 bases. Germline V gene sequence: CDR1 KGHDR, CDR2 SFDVKD. The CDR3 sequence is 14 residues long. CDR3 sequence (DNA): TGTGCCACCAGTGGCGCCGGGAAAACGGGGACGCAGTATTTT. This gives the protein CATSGAGKTGTQYF.

The chain joins TRBV12-3 or TRBV12-4 to TRBJ1-5, with TRBD1 identical over 8 bases. V dropped 7 bases and J dropped 7; count of bases not matched to a gene: 15. This CDR3 is 16 amino acids long. Here the CDR3 reads CASKTAGGKGQQPQHF. The CDR3 DNA follows: TGTGCCAGCAAAACCGCAGGGGGCAAAGGCCAGCAGCCCCAGCATTTT.

This clonotype occurred a few times. The rearrangement links TRBV7-3 to TRBJ1-2, with D possibly being TRBD1 (5 bases). From germline, CDR1 is SGHTA and CDR2 FQGTGA. Trimming removed 1 base at V and 7 bases at J, with 16 bases between. The CDR3 is made up of 15 amino acids. CDR3 amino acids: CASSLNPSDGGGYTF. The CDR3 bases are TGTGCCAGCAGCTTAAACCCCAGCGACGGGGGTGGCTACACCTTC.

This clonotype has a handful of counts. This may stem from a read error, because a much larger clone lies one nucleotide away. This rearrangement joins TRBV27 to TRBJ2-7; D is uncertain. CDR3 length: 10 residues. Germline V lookup: CDR1 MNHEY, CDR2 SMNVEV (reference sequence). The CDR3 is CAGSHYEQYF. The CDR3 DNA sequence: TGTGCCGGCAGTCACTACGAGCAGTACTTC.

In its sample, this clonotype was seen a few times. The chain recombines TRBV20-1 with TRBJ2-2; 7 nucleotides align to TRBD2. The CDR3 is made up of 15 amino acids. V was pared by 0 bases and J by 5 bases, with 6 bases of the junction left unmatched. The germline gives CDR1 DFQATT, CDR2 SNEGSKA (reference sequence). This CDR3 reads CSARDRGLPTGELFF. In DNA, the CDR3 is TGCAGTGCTAGAGATAGGGGACTACCAACCGGGGAGCTGTTTTTT.

The rearrangement links TRBV2 to TRBJ2-1; D is undetermined. The germline gives CDR1 SNHLY, CDR2 FYNNEI. The CDR3 is made up of 12 amino acids. V was shortened by 6 bases and J by 8 bases, with 11 bases between the two germline ends. The CDR3 region has the DNA TGTGCCAGCAGCGCTAGTTTCCATGAGCAGTTCTTC. This encodes CASSASFHEQFF. Together with reference TRBV2 and TRBJ2-1, the CDR3 gives the full variable domain: EPEVTQTPSHQVTQMGQEVILRCVPISNHLYFYWYRQILGQKVEFLVSFYNNEISEKSEIFDDQFSVERPDGSNFTLKIRSTKLEDSAMYFCASSASFHEQFFGPGTRLTVL.

A single count supports this clonotype. The V gene is TRBV6-5, the J gene TRBJ1-6, with TRBD1 as a possible D gene (6 bases). There are 14 residues in the CDR3. Germline CDR1 is MNHEY and CDR2 is SVGAGI. V lost 6 bases to trimming and J lost 6 bases, with 12 bases between them. The CDR3 loop is CASSRPDSNSPLHF. CDR3 sequence (DNA): TGTGCCAGCAGCCGACCGGACAGTAATTCACCCCTCCACTTT.

This clonotype came up once. The rearrangement links TRBV29-1 to TRBJ2-7; D remains ambiguous. The ends were cut back, 7 bases at V and 2 bases at J, with 9 bases in the middle. Germline assignment: CDR1 SQVTM and CDR2 ANQGSEA. There are 11 residues in the CDR3. This CDR3 is CSALTPYEQYF. The CDR3 coding sequence is TGCAGCGCCCTAACCCCCTACGAGCAGTACTTC.

Points on this clonotype: A read error may explain this, as a much larger clone is one base away. The chain employs TRBV29-1 and TRBJ2-5; D is undetermined. Trimming removed 7 bases at V and 0 bases at J, with 9 bases between. The CDR3 sequence is 12 residues long. Per the germline V gene, CDR1 is SQVTM and CDR2 is ANQGSEA. The CDR3 reads CSGALHQETQYF. The CDR3 region has the DNA TGCAGCGGTGCGCTCCACCAAGAGACCCAGTACTTC. Using reference TRBV29-1 and TRBJ2-5 for the parts outside the CDR3, the full variable domain is SAVISQKPSRDICQRGTSLTIQCQVDSQVTMMFWYRQQPGQSLTLIATANQGSEATYESGFVIDKFPISRPNLTFSTLTVSNMSPEDSSIYLCSGALHQETQYFGPGTRLLVL.